A single sample is the source of the 12 T cell receptor beta chains below, sequenced in a study of blood T cell repertoires in COVID-19. The assay was immunoSEQ multiplex PCR, and TCRdb's table has in-frame clones only and misses some. The repertoire has about 160,000 clones, roughly 93% of them found once; the top ten carry approximately 4.6%. Sequencing input: peripheral blood. The receptors originated from a woman in her forties or fifties with acute or convalescent COVID-19.

V is TRBV15 and J is TRBJ1-6; D is uncertain. V shed 0 bases and J shed 10 bases, with 7 bases lying between them. Germline V gene data show CDR1 as LNHNV and CDR2 as YYDKDF (reference sequence). The CDR3 length is 13 residues. CDR3 in DNA: TGTGCCACCAGCAGAGATACGGGGTCACCCCTCCACTTT. It codes for CATSRDTGSPLHF.

The V call is TRBV4-3, the J call TRBJ2-3; 11 bases map to TRBD2. Per germline, CDR1 LGHNA and CDR2 YSLEER. V shed 2 bases, J shed 0 bases, and the junction held 1 base outside the gene matches. The CDR3 extends over 16 amino acids. CDR3 coding DNA: TGCGCCAGCAGCCAACTAGCGGGAGGTAGCACAGATACGCAGTATTTT. Translated: CASSQLAGGSTDTQYF.

This sequence joins TRBV3-1 (or the pseudogene TRBV3-2) and TRBJ1-2, with 7 bases matching TRBD1. The CDR3 has 17 amino acids. Germline lookup yields CDR1 LGHDT and CDR2 YNNKEL (reference sequence). The junction had 16 bases not matched to a gene; V was cut back by 5 bases and J by 4 bases. This CDR3 is CASSESASTGAGYGYTF. The CDR3 DNA follows: TGTGCCAGCAGCGAATCAGCCTCTACAGGGGCTGGCTATGGCTACACCTTC.

The CDR3 sequence is CASSFGGNEAFF. The CDR3 region has the DNA TGTGCCAGCAGCTTCGGGGGAAATGAAGCTTTCTTT. This chain links TRBV5-6 with TRBJ1-1, with D perhaps matching TRBD1 (5 bases). V gave up 2 bases and J gave up 7 bases, with 9 bases separating them. The CDR3 runs to 12 residues. The V gene's germline CDR1 is SGHDT and CDR2 YYEEEE.

J is TRBJ2-7 and V is TRBV15; 11 nucleotides match TRBD2. CDR1 LNHNV and CDR2 YYDKDF come from the germline V gene (reference sequence). This CDR3 has 17 residues. Trimming removed 0 bases from V and 3 bases from J; junction bases left unmatched: 7. CDR3 sequence reads: CATSRENGGLAGYEQYF. The CDR3 DNA reads TGTGCCACCAGCAGAGAGAATGGTGGACTAGCGGGCTACGAGCAGTACTTC.

The rearrangement links TRBV27 to TRBJ2-7; 8 bases match TRBD1. Germline V lookup: CDR1 MNHEY, CDR2 SMNVEV (reference sequence). Germline trimming cut 10 bases from V and 2 bases from J; bases unmatched to any gene: 7. This CDR3 contains 13 residues. Here the CDR3 DNA reads TGTGCCACCCTCAGACAGGGGACCTACGAGCAGTACTTC. This encodes CATLRQGTYEQYF.

The V gene is TRBV20-1, the J gene TRBJ2-7; TRBD2 is a possible D gene (6 bases). Germline assignment: CDR1 DFQATT and CDR2 SNEGSKA (reference sequence). The length of the CDR3 is 12 residues. V was clipped by 3 bases and J by 2 bases, with 8 bases between them. The CDR3 spells CSASGTPYEQYF. Here the CDR3 DNA reads TGCAGTGCTAGTGGGACTCCCTACGAGCAGTACTTC.

This clone was seen a few times. This sample also contains other DNA sequences that code for the same CDR3. This rearrangement joins TRBV28 to TRBJ2-5; perhaps TRBD2 as D (5 bases). The CDR3 runs to 13 residues. Looked up from germline, CDR1 is MDHEN and CDR2 is SYDVKM. The V end was cut by 5 bases, the J end by 5 bases, with 12 bases between. This CDR3 reads CASSLGGRETQYF. In nucleotides, the CDR3 is TGTGCCAGCAGTCTAGGAGGCAGGGAGACCCAGTACTTC.

The CDR3, as DNA: TGTGCCAGCAGTTTAGGCAGGGGCCCAGATACGCAGTATTTT. Its translation is CASSLGRGPDTQYF. V gene TRBV27 combines with J gene TRBJ2-3; perhaps TRBD1 as D (6 bases). Germline V gives CDR1 MNHEY, CDR2 SMNVEV (reference sequence). This CDR3 has 14 amino acids. Deletions cut 2 bases from V and 4 bases from J, with 10 bases between.

The chain links TRBV25-1 to TRBJ2-4; perhaps TRBD1 as D (6 bases). The ends were cut back, 5 bases at V and 0 bases at J, with 17 bases in the middle. The CDR3 contains 17 residues. The V gene's germline CDR1 is MGHDK and CDR2 SYGVNS. Here the CDR3 DNA reads TGTGCCAGCAGTCCTAAGGCCAGGGGAAAAGCCAAAAACATTCAGTACTTC. It yields the protein CASSPKARGKAKNIQYF.

Only one count was recorded for this clone. The chain uses TRBV4-2 and TRBJ2-7; TRBD2 is a possible D gene (6 bases). Trimming removed 1 base at V and 4 bases at J, with 14 bases between. CDR3 length: 15 amino acids. The germline V gene encodes CDR1 LGHNA and CDR2 YNFKEQ. The CDR3 nucleotides are TGTGCCAGCAGCCAAGGTACTAGCCCCAGTTACGAGCAGTACTTC. Translation gives CASSQGTSPSYEQYF.

This chain links TRBV6-5 with TRBJ1-6; a possible D gene is TRBD1 (5 bases). With 7 bases removed from V and 9 bases from J, the gap between germline ends came to 13 bases. The CDR3 sequence is 13 residues long. CDR1 and CDR2 from the germline V gene are MNHEY and SVGAGI. DNA of the CDR3: TGTGCCAGCACTCAACCGGGGGTTTCACCCCTCCACTTT. It is translated as CASTQPGVSPLHF.